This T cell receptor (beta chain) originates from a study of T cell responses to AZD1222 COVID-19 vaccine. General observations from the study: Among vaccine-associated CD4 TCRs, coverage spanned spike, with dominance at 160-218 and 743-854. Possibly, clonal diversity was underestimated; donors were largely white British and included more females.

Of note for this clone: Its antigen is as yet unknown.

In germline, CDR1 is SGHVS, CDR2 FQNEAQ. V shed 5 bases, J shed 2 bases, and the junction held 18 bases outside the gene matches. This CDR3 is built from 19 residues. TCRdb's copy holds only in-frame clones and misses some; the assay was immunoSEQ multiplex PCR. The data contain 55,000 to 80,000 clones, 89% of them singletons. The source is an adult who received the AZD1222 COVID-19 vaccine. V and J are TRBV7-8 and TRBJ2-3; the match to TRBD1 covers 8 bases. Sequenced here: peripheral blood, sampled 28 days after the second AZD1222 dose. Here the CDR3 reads CASSPEYVDRVILTDTQYF. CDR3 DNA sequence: TGTGCCAGCAGCCCAGAGTATGTGGACAGGGTCATCCTCACAGATACGCAGTATTTT.